A single sample gave rise to the 26 T cell receptor beta chains below, sequenced in a study of shared clonotypes between healthy human individuals. The assay was immunoSEQ multiplex PCR, and TCRdb's table has in-frame clones only and misses some. The data contain 2 million to 2.5 million clones, just over 90% of them singletons. Sequencing was performed on naive CD4+ T cells from PBMCs. Sample subset: CD45RA+ positively selected. The receptors here all came from a man younger than 35 in good health. Some clones in this sample may be carry-over from other donors' samples.

The chain uses TRBV5-4 and TRBJ2-7; perhaps D is TRBD1 or TRBD2 (7 bases each). CDR1 and CDR2 (germline): SGHNT, YYREEE (reference sequence). Trimming took off 10 bases at V and 7 bases at J, with 21 bases between the two ends. The CDR3 is 13 amino acids. CDR3 sequence reads: CAYRQGGFREQYF. The CDR3 bases are TGTGCCTACCGACAGGGAGGGTTTAGAGAGCAGTACTTC. Together with reference TRBV5-4 and TRBJ2-7, the CDR3 gives the full variable domain: ETGVTQSPTHLIKTRGQQVTLRCSSQSGHNTVSWYQQALGQGPQFIFQYYREEENGRGNFPPRFSGLQFPNYSSELNVNALELDDSALYLCAYRQGGFREQYFGPGTRLTVT.

The chain couples TRBV19 to TRBJ1-2, with a possible D match to TRBD1 (5 bases). The CDR3 covers 15 residues. Germline loops: CDR1 LNHDA, CDR2 SQIVND (reference sequence). V was shortened by 5 bases and J by 4 bases, with 17 bases between the two germline ends. In nucleotides, the CDR3 is TGTGCCAGTAGTCCTCGAAGACCGGGGGGCTATGGCTACACCTTC. This sequence encodes CASSPRRPGGYGYTF.

Comments on this clone: Other DNA sequences in the sample encode the same CDR3. The chain is built from TRBV5-1 and TRBJ2-5; no clear D. CDR1 is SGHRS and CDR2 is YFSETQ in the germline V gene. The length of the CDR3 is 12 residues. V lost 0 bases, J lost 5 bases, and 5 bases lay in between. DNA for the CDR3: TGCGCCAGCAGCTTGGTAGGTGAGACCCAGTACTTC. As protein: CASSLVGETQYF.

The chain links TRBV7-2 to TRBJ1-5; 8 nucleotides agree with TRBD1. The CDR3 has 17 residues. CDR1 SGHTA and CDR2 FQGNSA come from the germline V gene. The V gene end was trimmed by 5 bases and the J gene end by 6 bases; junction bases not matched to a gene: 15. The CDR3 loop is CASSTRTGGRGSQPQHF. The CDR3 nucleotides are TGTGCCAGCAGCACCCGAACAGGGGGGCGAGGTAGTCAGCCCCAGCATTTT.

J is TRBJ1-1 and V is TRBV7-9; no reliable D call. From germline, CDR1 is SEHNR and CDR2 FQNEAQ (reference sequence). V dropped 11 bases and J dropped 4 bases, with 11 bases sitting between them. This CDR3 has 11 residues. The CDR3 sequence: CAGENSTEAFF. The CDR3 DNA reads TGTGCCGGGGAGAATTCCACTGAAGCTTTCTTT.

The chain employs TRBV9 and TRBJ2-2; no clear D gene. The V and J ends lost 3 bases and 6 bases respectively, with 15 bases between them. The germline CDR1 and CDR2 sequences are SGDLS and YYNGEE. This CDR3 has 15 amino acids. The CDR3 here is CASSAAPRSAGELFF. The CDR3 DNA follows: TGTGCCAGCAGCGCTGCCCCTCGTTCCGCCGGGGAGCTGTTTTTT.

The V gene is TRBV5-8, the J gene TRBJ2-3; D uncertain. V was trimmed by 1 base and J by 4 bases, leaving 16 bases between them. The CDR3 totals 16 residues. Germline CDR1 SGHTS, CDR2 YDEGEE. The CDR3 nucleotides read TGTGCCAGCAGCTTGCGCTTGACTTTCGTAGCAGATACGCAGTATTTT. Amino acids: CASSLRLTFVADTQYF.

The CDR3 loop is CASSDRGRSNQPQHF. The DNA for the CDR3 is TGTGCCAGCAGCGACAGGGGACGGAGCAATCAGCCCCAGCATTTT. This chain uses TRBV28 with TRBJ1-5; 8 bases map to TRBD1. Germline loops: CDR1 MDHEN, CDR2 SYDVKM. This CDR3 region has 15 residues. The V gene end was trimmed by 6 bases and the J gene end by 1 base; junction bases not matched to a gene: 5.

This clone has more than one count but fewer than ten. The chain joins TRBV18 to TRBJ1-2; D is perhaps TRBD1 (6 bases). This CDR3 is 16 amino acids long. V was clipped by 0 bases and J by 8 bases, with 19 bases between them. Germline V gene sequence: CDR1 KGHSH, CDR2 LQKENI. The chain's CDR3 is CASSPPPIQGMGGYTF. CDR3 in DNA: TGTGCCAGCTCACCACCCCCAATCCAGGGGATGGGAGGCTACACCTTC.

CDR3 nucleotides: TGTGCCAGCAGACACAGGGGAGGGGGTGAAAAACTGTTTTTT. It codes for CASRHRGGGEKLFF. This rearrangement joins TRBV6-1 to TRBJ1-4, with TRBD1 identical over 7 bases. This CDR3 has 14 amino acids. The germline V gene encodes CDR1 MNHNS and CDR2 SASEGT. Germline trimming cut 6 bases from V and 7 bases from J; bases unmatched to any gene: 8.

A word on this clone: The sample carries other DNA sequences with the same CDR3. CDR3 region: CASSQDLTGAEQYF. In nucleotides, the CDR3 is TGCGCCAGCAGCCAAGATTTAACAGGTGCCGAGCAGTACTTC. This chain uses TRBV4-3 with TRBJ2-7; TRBD1 is a possible D gene (5 bases). The CDR3 covers 14 residues. Germline V gene lookup returns CDR1 LGHNA and CDR2 YSLEER. Trimming took off 0 bases at V and 6 bases at J, with 12 bases between the two ends.

This chain links TRBV7-2 with TRBJ1-5; D gene ambiguous. This CDR3 region has 15 residues. Germline lookup yields CDR1 SGHTA and CDR2 FQGNSA. V gave up 5 bases and J gave up 0 bases, with 11 bases separating them. CDR3 DNA: TGTGCCAGCAGCCCGACAAGATATAGCAATCAGCCCCAGCATTTT. Residues: CASSPTRYSNQPQHF.

This clone occurred once. This rearrangement joins TRBV15 to TRBJ1-4; the match to TRBD1 covers 8 bases. Trimming cost V 2 bases and J 5 bases; bases outside gene matches: 7. The CDR3 contains 16 residues. Looked up from germline, CDR1 is LNHNV and CDR2 is YYDKDF (reference sequence). CDR3 nucleotide sequence: TGTGCCACCAGCAGATTCGGACAGGGCAAGAATGAAAAACTGTTTTTT. This translates into CATSRFGQGKNEKLFF.

The V call is TRBV19, the J call TRBJ2-3; no reliable D call. The V end lost 8 bases, the J end lost 2 bases, and 11 bases lay between the germline ends. The CDR3 has 13 amino acids. Germline lookup yields CDR1 LNHDA and CDR2 SQIVND (reference sequence). CDR3 in DNA: TGTGCCAGTTCGCAGAGAGCCACAGATACGCAGTATTTT. Its protein is CASSQRATDTQYF. Full variable domain (remainder filled in from reference TRBV19 and TRBJ2-3): DGGITQSPKYLFRKEGQNVTLSCEQNLNHDAMYWYRQDPGQGLRLIYYSQIVNDFQKGDIAEGYSVSREKKESFPLTVTSAQKNPTAFYLCASSQRATDTQYFGPGTRLTVL.

The V gene is TRBV5-1, the J gene TRBJ2-3; the match to TRBD2 covers 9 bases. Germline values: CDR1 SGHRS, CDR2 YFSETQ. V was clipped by 4 bases and J by 5 bases; unmatched bases: 11. This CDR3 has 16 amino acids. The CDR3 spells CASSLLAGVGGDTQYF. DNA for the CDR3: TGCGCCAGCAGCCTGTTAGCGGGAGTAGGTGGAGATACGCAGTATTTT.

The J gene is TRBJ2-2, the V gene TRBV5-1, with 14 bases that match TRBD2. V shed 9 bases and J 8 bases; nucleotides not matched to a gene: 12. From germline, CDR1 is SGHRS and CDR2 YFSETQ. The CDR3 is 16 residues long. CDR3 sequence reads: CATRFRGLAGAGELFF. CDR3 coding DNA: TGCGCCACGCGATTCAGGGGACTAGCGGGAGCTGGGGAGCTGTTTTTT. The whole variable domain, remainder taken from reference TRBV5-1 and TRBJ2-2, is KAGVTQTPRYLIKTRGQQVTLSCSPISGHRSVSWYQQTPGQGLQFLFEYFSETQRNKGNFPGRFSGRQFSNSRSEMNVSTLELGDSALYLCATRFRGLAGAGELFFGEGSRLTVL.

V is TRBV7-9 and J is TRBJ1-2; D is possibly TRBD1 (6 bases). The V and J ends lost 5 bases and 8 bases respectively, with 15 bases between them. The CDR3 is 13 amino acids. Germline CDR1 is SEHNR and CDR2 is FQNEAQ (reference sequence). CDR3 in DNA: TGTGCCAGCAGCCTTCGACAGGACTGGGGCTACACCTTC. As protein: CASSLRQDWGYTF.

CDR3 amino acids: CASSQRRGTNEKLFF. The DNA of the CDR3 is TGTGCCAGCAGCCAACGCAGGGGAACTAATGAAAAACTGTTTTTT. This chain connects TRBV4-2 to TRBJ1-4, with a tentative D call TRBD1 (6 bases). The CDR3 spans 15 residues. Trimming stripped 2 bases from V and 1 base from J, with 8 bases between. Germline V gene lookup returns CDR1 LGHNA and CDR2 YNFKEQ.

The rearrangement uses TRBV29-1 and TRBJ2-2; possible D gene TRBD1, 6 bases. CDR1 is SQVTM and CDR2 is ANQGSEA in the germline V gene. Trimming removed 4 bases at V and 3 bases at J, with 9 bases between. This CDR3 has 13 residues. The CDR3 sequence is CSVVRGHTGELFF. The CDR3 DNA sequence: TGCAGCGTTGTCAGGGGACACACCGGGGAGCTGTTTTTT.

The V gene is TRBV7-9, the J gene TRBJ2-6; no firm D call. Germline CDR1 SEHNR, CDR2 FQNEAQ (reference sequence). Trimming took 4 bases from V and 4 from J, leaving 5 bases between them. The CDR3 has 13 residues. The CDR3 loop is CASSSLGANVLTF. CDR3 nucleotides: TGTGCCAGCAGCTCTCTGGGGGCCAACGTCCTGACTTTC.

This chain uses TRBV19 with TRBJ1-5; 7 bases are shared with TRBD1. CDR1 and CDR2 from the germline V gene are LNHDA and SQIVND (reference sequence). The CDR3 loop spans 14 amino acids. J was trimmed by 2 bases and V by 4 bases; bases with no gene match: 2. The CDR3 reads CASSRTGGNQPQHF. The CDR3 bases are TGTGCCAGTAGTAGGACAGGCGGCAATCAGCCCCAGCATTTT.

Comments on this clone: The sample has other DNA sequences that encode this CDR3 too. This chain uses TRBV5-1 with TRBJ2-5, with a tentative D call TRBD1 (6 bases). The germline gives CDR1 SGHRS, CDR2 YFSETQ. The CDR3 loop spans 13 amino acids. The V end lost 4 bases, the J end lost 1 base, and 8 bases lay between the germline ends. CDR3: CASSRGSQETQYF. For the CDR3, the DNA is TGCGCCAGCAGCAGGGGGTCCCAAGAGACCCAGTACTTC.

CDR3 sequence (DNA): TGTGCCAGCAGCCCCCAGACCCGCGATTTTAGCACAGATACGCAGTATTTT. Protein product: CASSPQTRDFSTDTQYF. The chain links TRBV11-2 to TRBJ2-3; D is uncertain. Germline V gives CDR1 SGHAT, CDR2 FQNNGV. The CDR3 runs 17 residues. Trimming removed 5 bases from V and 0 bases from J, with 18 bases in between.

The chain combines TRBV21-1 with TRBJ2-7; the table calls TRBD2, which could not be checked here. TRBV21-1 is reported as a pseudogene. CDR3 size: 18 residues. CDR3 bases: TGTGCCAGCAGCGATCCTCCCGGGAGGGGGATCCAACCCTACGAGCAGTACTTC. Translating gives CASSDPPGRGIQPYEQYF.

V is TRBV25-1 and J is TRBJ1-1; TRBD1 matches at 7 bases. V was clipped by 5 bases and J by 6 bases; unmatched bases: 9. The CDR3 length is 14 residues. Germline V gives CDR1 MGHDK, CDR2 SYGVNS. The CDR3 protein is CASSTGTVRPEAFF. The CDR3 coding sequence is TGTGCCAGCAGTACCGGGACAGTGAGGCCTGAAGCTTTCTTT.

J is TRBJ2-3 and V is TRBV6-1, with TRBD1 as a possible D gene (6 bases). The germline V gene has CDR1 MNHNS and CDR2 SASEGT. This CDR3 is built from 14 residues. Trimming left V 7 bases short and J 0 bases short, with 11 bases between. The CDR3 protein is CASTTGTSTDTQYF. In DNA form, the CDR3 reads TGTGCCAGCACGACCGGGACAAGCACAGATACGCAGTATTTT.